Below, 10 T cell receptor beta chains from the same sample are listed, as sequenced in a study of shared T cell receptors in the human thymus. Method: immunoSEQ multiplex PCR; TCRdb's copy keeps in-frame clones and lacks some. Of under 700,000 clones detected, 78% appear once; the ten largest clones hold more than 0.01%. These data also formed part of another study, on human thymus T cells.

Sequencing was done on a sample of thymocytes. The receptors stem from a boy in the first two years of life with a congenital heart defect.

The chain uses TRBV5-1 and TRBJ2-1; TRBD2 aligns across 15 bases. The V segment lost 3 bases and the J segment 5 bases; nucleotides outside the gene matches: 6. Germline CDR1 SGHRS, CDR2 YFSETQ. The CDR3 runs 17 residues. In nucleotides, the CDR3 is TGCGCCAGCAGCTCGGGACTAGCGGGAGGTCATGACAATGAGCAGTTCTTC. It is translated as CASSSGLAGGHDNEQFF.

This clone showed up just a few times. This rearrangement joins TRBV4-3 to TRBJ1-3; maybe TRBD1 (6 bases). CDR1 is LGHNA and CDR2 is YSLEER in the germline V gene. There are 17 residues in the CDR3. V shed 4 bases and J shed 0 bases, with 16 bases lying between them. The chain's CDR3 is CASSRTTGKVSGNTIYF. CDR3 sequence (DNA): TGCGCCAGCAGCCGAACAACAGGGAAGGTCTCTGGAAACACCATATATTTT.

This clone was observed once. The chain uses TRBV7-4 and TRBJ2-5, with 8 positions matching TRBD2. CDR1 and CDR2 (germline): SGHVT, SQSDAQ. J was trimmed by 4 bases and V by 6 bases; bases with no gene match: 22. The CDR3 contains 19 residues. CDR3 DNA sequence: TGTGCCAGCAGACGTAAATCCCCAGGTGATAGCGGGGTCCGAGAGACCCAGTACTTC. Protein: CASRRKSPGDSGVRETQYF.

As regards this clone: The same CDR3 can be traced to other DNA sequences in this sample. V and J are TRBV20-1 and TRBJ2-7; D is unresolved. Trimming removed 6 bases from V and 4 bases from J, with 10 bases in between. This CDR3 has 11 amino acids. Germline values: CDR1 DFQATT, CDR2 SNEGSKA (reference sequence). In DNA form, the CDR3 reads TGCAGTGCCGGTCGAACGTACGAGCAGTACTTC. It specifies CSAGRTYEQYF.

CDR3 amino acids: CASSRLAGAGDTQYF. CDR3 sequence (DNA): TGTGCCAGCAGTCGACTAGCGGGAGCGGGTGATACGCAGTATTTT. This chain connects TRBV6-5 to TRBJ2-3; 12 bases are shared with TRBD2. The V and J ends lost 5 bases and 6 bases, in that order; junction bases with no gene match: 6. Looked up from germline, CDR1 is MNHEY and CDR2 is SVGAGI. This CDR3 contains 15 residues.

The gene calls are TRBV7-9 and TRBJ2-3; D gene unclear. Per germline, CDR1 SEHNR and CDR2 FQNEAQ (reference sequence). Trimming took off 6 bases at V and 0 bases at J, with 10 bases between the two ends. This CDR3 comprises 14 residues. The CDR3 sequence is CASRNGRSTDTQYF. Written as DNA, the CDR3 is TGTGCCAGCAGGAACGGCAGGAGCACAGATACGCAGTATTTT.

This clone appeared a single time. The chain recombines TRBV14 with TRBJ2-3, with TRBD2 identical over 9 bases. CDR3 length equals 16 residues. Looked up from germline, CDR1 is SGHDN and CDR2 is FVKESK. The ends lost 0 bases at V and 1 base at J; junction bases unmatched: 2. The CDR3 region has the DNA TGTGCCAGCAGCCAAGAATGCGGGGGGGGCACAGATACGCAGTATTTT. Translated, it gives CASSQECGGGTDTQYF.

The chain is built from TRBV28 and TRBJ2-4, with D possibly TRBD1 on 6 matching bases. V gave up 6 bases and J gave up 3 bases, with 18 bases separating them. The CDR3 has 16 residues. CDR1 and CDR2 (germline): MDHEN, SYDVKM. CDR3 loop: CASRKTGFRGKNIQYF. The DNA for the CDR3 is TGTGCCAGCAGAAAAACAGGGTTTCGTGGCAAAAACATTCAGTACTTC.

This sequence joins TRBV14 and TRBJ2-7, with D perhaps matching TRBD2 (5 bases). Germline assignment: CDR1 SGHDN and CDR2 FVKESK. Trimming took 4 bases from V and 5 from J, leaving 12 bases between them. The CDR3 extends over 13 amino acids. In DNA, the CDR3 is TGTGCCAGCAGCCCTTCGCGGGTGAACGAGCAGTACTTC. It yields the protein CASSPSRVNEQYF.

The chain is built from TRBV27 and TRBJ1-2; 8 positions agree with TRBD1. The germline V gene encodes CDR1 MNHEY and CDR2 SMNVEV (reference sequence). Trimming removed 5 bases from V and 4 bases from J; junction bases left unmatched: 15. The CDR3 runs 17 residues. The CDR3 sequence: CASSPTTSDRARYGYTF. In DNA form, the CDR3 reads TGTGCCAGCAGTCCCACAACCTCGGACAGGGCCCGCTATGGCTACACCTTC.